The clone carrying this T cell receptor beta chain was observed once. Here immunoSEQ multiplex PCR was the method, and the copy in TCRdb shows in-frame clones only, minus some. This sample has 60,000 to 75,000 clones; approximately 80% occur once, and the top ten carry approximately 30%. The sample originates from a study of control samples from healthy donors and cancer patients. Between the trimmed V and J ends, which lost 5 bases and 9 bases, there was a span of 19 bases. Germline assignment: CDR1 SGHTA and CDR2 FQGTGA. The CDR3 sequence is 14 residues long. The rearrangement links TRBV7-3 to TRBJ2-5; D gene unclear. The source material was blood. The receptor's source is a man in his fifties or sixties in good health. The CDR3, as DNA: TGTGCCAGCAGCCAAAACGGCCGTGATGGGTCCCAGTACTTC. Residues: CASSQNGRDGSQYF.